Each of the 27 T cell receptor beta chains below was sequenced from the same sample in a study of cytomegalovirus exposure and HLA in healthy donors. The PCR employed 60 Vbeta primers together with 13 Jbeta primers. The table came from immunoSEQ multiplex PCR; TCRdb's copy has only in-frame clones and leaves some out. Among over 150,000 clones listed, 79% were seen once. Sequencing was done on a sample of PBMCs. The source is a middle-aged man in good health and CMV-seronegative.

The J gene is TRBJ2-5, the V gene TRBV5-1; TRBD1 matches at 8 bases. J was trimmed by 5 bases and V by 0 bases; bases with no gene match: 6. This CDR3 has 15 residues. Germline CDR1 reads SGHRS; CDR2 reads YFSETQ. The CDR3 coding sequence is TGCGCCAGCAGCTTGGGTGCAGGGGGCGAGGAGACCCAGTACTTC. It encodes CASSLGAGGEETQYF.

This clone was seen only once. V gene TRBV5-1 combines with J gene TRBJ2-1, with 15 bases lining up with TRBD2. CDR1 and CDR2 from the germline V gene are SGHRS and YFSETQ. The V segment lost 4 bases and the J segment 8 bases; nucleotides outside the gene matches: 7. The CDR3 sequence is 16 residues long. CDR3 bases: TGCGCCAGCAGCCCCGGGACTAGCGGGAGGACGGATGAGCAGTTCTTC. Translating it yields CASSPGTSGRTDEQFF.

With regard to this clone: Compared with germline, one end of the junction differs, possibly owing to a read error. The J gene is TRBJ2-2, the V gene TRBV19; tentatively, D is TRBD2 (5 bases). The CDR3 extends over 15 amino acids. Per the germline V gene, CDR1 is LNHDA and CDR2 is SQIVND (reference sequence). The CDR3 sequence is CASSTDSSRTGELFF. The CDR3 DNA sequence: TGTGCCAGCAGTACGGACTCCTCGAGAACCGGGGAGCTGTTTTTT. Full variable domain (missing parts from reference TRBV19 and TRBJ2-2): DGGITQSPKYLFRKEGQNVTLSCEQNLNHDAMYWYRQDPGQGLRLIYYSQIVNDFQKGDIAEGYSVSREKKESFPLTVTSAQKNPTAFYLCASSTDSSRTGELFFGEGSRLTVL.

The chain carries TRBV5-4 and TRBJ2-1; 15 bases line up with TRBD2. The CDR3 runs 19 residues. Per the germline V gene, CDR1 is SGHNT and CDR2 is YYREEE (reference sequence). Trimming at V came to 3 bases and at J to 0 bases, leaving 7 bases not matched to a gene. The CDR3, as DNA: TGTGCCAGCAGCTCCCAAGGACTAGCGGGAGGGTCCTCCTACAATGAGCAGTTCTTC. Protein sequence: CASSSQGLAGGSSYNEQFF.

The rearrangement links TRBV7-2 to TRBJ2-7, with 9 bases identical to TRBD1. Germline CDR1 SGHTA, CDR2 FQGNSA. This CDR3 is built from 15 residues. J gave up 4 bases and V 5 bases, and 9 bases lay outside the gene matches. The CDR3 DNA is TGTGCCAGCAGCCTATCGGGACAGGGACCTTACGAGCAGTACTTC. Translating gives CASSLSGQGPYEQYF. Full variable domain (outside the CDR3, taken from reference TRBV7-2 and TRBJ2-7): GAGVSQSPSNKVTEKGKDVELRCDPISGHTALYWYRQSLGQGLEFLIYFQGNSAPDKSGLPSDRFSAERTGGSVSTLTIQRTQQEDSAVYLCASSLSGQGPYEQYFGPGTRLTVT.

This chain links TRBV10-3 with TRBJ1-1; D might be TRBD1 (6 bases). Trimming took off 6 bases at V and 3 bases at J, with 14 bases between the two ends. Germline CDR1 and CDR2: ENHRY and SYGVKD. The CDR3 length is 14 residues. CDR3 loop: CAIRQNNRDTEAFF. In nucleotides, the CDR3 is TGTGCCATCAGGCAGAATAACAGGGACACTGAAGCTTTCTTT.

The genes are TRBV7-9 and TRBJ2-3, with a weak D call TRBD1 (6 bases). Trimming pared 5 bases from V and 1 base from J, leaving 25 bases between. The germline gives CDR1 SEHNR, CDR2 FQNEAQ (reference sequence). This CDR3 comprises 19 residues. The CDR3 sequence: CASSTRGPGSRLGTDTQYF. The CDR3 bases are TGTGCCAGCAGCACCAGGGGCCCAGGGTCTCGCCTTGGCACAGATACGCAGTATTTT.

On this clone itself: A read error may produce the germline difference seen at one junction end. The genes are TRBV7-7 and TRBJ2-3, with 9 bases identical to TRBD2. The CDR3 runs to 15 residues. The germline V gene has CDR1 SSHAT and CDR2 FNYEAQ (reference sequence). The DNA of the CDR3 is TGTGCTAGCAGCTTAGTAGCGGGAGTGGTAGATACGCAGTATTTT. It yields the protein CASSLVAGVVDTQYF.

The DNA of the CDR3 is TGTGCCAGCAACAGAAACACTGAAGCTTTCTTT. This codes for CASNRNTEAFF. The gene calls are TRBV6-5 and TRBJ1-1; unclear D gene. Between the trimmed V and J ends, which lost 7 bases and 2 bases, there was a span of 5 bases. Germline assignment: CDR1 MNHEY and CDR2 SVGAGI. The CDR3 contains 11 residues.

This chain joins TRBV2 and TRBJ2-7; 7 nucleotides align to TRBD1. V lost 2 bases to trimming and J lost 3 bases; unmatched junction nucleotides: 1. CDR3 length: 13 amino acids. CDR1 and CDR2 (germline): SNHLY, FYNNEI. The CDR3 nucleotides are TGTGCCAGCAGTGAAACAGGGGTCTACGAGCAGTACTTC. This translates into CASSETGVYEQYF.

V gene TRBV10-3 combines with J gene TRBJ2-7; possible D gene TRBD2, 5 bases. The germline V and J ends were trimmed by 6 bases and 4 bases, with 16 bases remaining between them. Germline values: CDR1 ENHRY, CDR2 SYGVKD. The CDR3 spans 14 residues. The CDR3 region is CAISDGLTGYEQYF. As DNA, the CDR3 is TGTGCCATCAGCGACGGACTCACGGGTTACGAGCAGTACTTC.

This clone was observed a single time. The chain carries TRBV19 and TRBJ2-7; a possible D gene is TRBD2 (5 bases). Per germline, CDR1 LNHDA and CDR2 SQIVND (reference sequence). This CDR3 is 14 amino acids long. The V end lost 10 bases, the J end lost 3 bases, and 19 bases lay between the germline ends. In DNA form, the CDR3 reads TGTGCCACCCACAACGGGATTCCGCACTACGAGCAGTACTTC. Translation gives CATHNGIPHYEQYF.

V gene TRBV21-1 combines with J gene TRBJ2-7; the D call in the table, TRBD2, was not verified against the DNA. TRBV21-1 is a pseudogene. This CDR3 is built from 13 residues. The DNA for the CDR3 is TGTGCCAGCAGCAAAGTGTCGGAGTACGAGCAGTACTTC. Encoded protein: CASSKVSEYEQYF.

V and J are TRBV25-1 and TRBJ2-5; TRBD2 aligns across 9 bases. Trimming removed 2 bases from V and 1 base from J; junction bases left unmatched: 2. This CDR3 contains 15 residues. Per germline, CDR1 MGHDK and CDR2 SYGVNS. The DNA for the CDR3 is TGTGCCAGCAGTGAACTAGCGGGGATCCAAGAGACCCAGTACTTC. This gives the protein CASSELAGIQETQYF.

V and J are TRBV5-1 and TRBJ1-3; TRBD1 agrees at 8 bases. Trimming took 4 bases from V and 2 from J; bases not matched to a gene: 5. Germline CDR1 SGHRS, CDR2 YFSETQ. This CDR3 has 15 residues. The CDR3 region has the DNA TGCGCCAGCAGCCTTGGACAGGGACCTGGAAACACCATATATTTT. It specifies CASSLGQGPGNTIYF.

V is TRBV5-1 and J is TRBJ2-5; no firm D call. Germline CDR1 and CDR2: SGHRS and YFSETQ. The CDR3 contains 15 residues. V lost 0 bases to trimming and J lost 4 bases, with 13 bases between them. CDR3 in DNA: TGCGCCAGCAGCTTGGGTGCTTTACCCGGAGAGACCCAGTACTTC. Its protein is CASSLGALPGETQYF. Looking up the rest from reference TRBV5-1 and TRBJ2-5 gives the full variable domain: KAGVTQTPRYLIKTRGQQVTLSCSPISGHRSVSWYQQTPGQGLQFLFEYFSETQRNKGNFPGRFSGRQFSNSRSEMNVSTLELGDSALYLCASSLGALPGETQYFGPGTRLLVL.

The chain employs TRBV7-6 and TRBJ1-4; D call uncertain. Germline V gene sequence: CDR1 SGHVS, CDR2 FNYEAQ. V was pared by 1 base and J by 0 bases, with 9 bases between. This CDR3 is 16 amino acids long. CDR3 residues: CASSLGAVTTNEKLFF. The CDR3 coding sequence is TGTGCCAGCAGCTTAGGGGCAGTTACAACTAATGAAAAACTGTTTTTT.

This clone turned up a few times. This chain links TRBV7-2 with TRBJ2-1, with no clear D. Germline loops: CDR1 SGHTA, CDR2 FQGNSA. This CDR3 has 14 amino acids. The V end lost 7 bases, the J end lost 3 bases, and 13 bases lay between the germline ends. In DNA form, the CDR3 reads TGTGCCAGCACGGTCGAGCGCAACTACAATGAGCAGTTCTTC. Its translation: CASTVERNYNEQFF.

The chain employs TRBV23-1 and TRBJ2-7, with D perhaps matching TRBD1 (6 bases). TRBV23-1 qualifies as an ORF whose function is uncertain. V dropped 0 bases and J dropped 7 bases, with 10 bases sitting between them. The CDR3 has 13 residues. In DNA form, the CDR3 reads TGCGCCAGCAGTCAATCGGGGACACGAGAGCAGTACTTC. Protein product: CASSQSGTREQYF.

The chain couples TRBV2 to TRBJ2-7, with 7 bases aligning to TRBD2. Germline V CDR1 and CDR2: SNHLY, FYNNEI. V lost 6 bases to trimming and J lost 0 bases; unmatched junction nucleotides: 8. The CDR3 length is 15 residues. CDR3 sequence: CASSKREDSSYEQYF. CDR3 sequence (DNA): TGTGCCAGCAGCAAGCGGGAAGACAGCTCCTACGAGCAGTACTTC.

The chain employs TRBV7-6 and TRBJ2-7; D might be TRBD1 (6 bases). The CDR3 sequence is 13 residues long. Between the trimmed V and J ends, which lost 3 bases and 2 bases, there was a span of 8 bases. From germline, CDR1 is SGHVS and CDR2 FNYEAQ. CDR3 nucleotides: TGTGCCAGCAGCTTCCGGGACACCTACGAGCAGTACTTC. Residues: CASSFRDTYEQYF.

This rearrangement joins TRBV27 to TRBJ1-1; D call uncertain. The V end lost 5 bases, the J end lost 8 bases, and 12 bases lay between the germline ends. The CDR3 sequence is 12 residues long. The germline V gene encodes CDR1 MNHEY and CDR2 SMNVEV (reference sequence). The CDR3 sequence is CASSPLGREAFF. CDR3 DNA: TGTGCCAGCAGTCCTCTAGGGAGAGAAGCTTTCTTT.

This clone was found a few times. This chain connects TRBV5-1 to TRBJ2-1, with TRBD2 identical over 14 bases. CDR1 is SGHRS and CDR2 is YFSETQ in the germline V gene. CDR3 length equals 16 residues. V was clipped by 4 bases and J by 7 bases; unmatched bases: 7. The DNA for the CDR3 is TGCGCCAGCAGCCGCAGACTAGCGGGAGGGGGAAATGAGCAGTTCTTC. It yields the protein CASSRRLAGGGNEQFF. Full variable domain (missing parts from reference TRBV5-1 and TRBJ2-1): KAGVTQTPRYLIKTRGQQVTLSCSPISGHRSVSWYQQTPGQGLQFLFEYFSETQRNKGNFPGRFSGRQFSNSRSEMNVSTLELGDSALYLCASSRRLAGGGNEQFFGPGTRLTVL.

The rearrangement uses TRBV4-2 and TRBJ2-1; D might be TRBD2 (6 bases). The germline V gene has CDR1 LGHNA and CDR2 YNFKEQ. The CDR3 length is 13 residues. Trimming removed 1 base from V and 8 bases from J, with 9 bases in between. The CDR3 protein is CASSQVTGDEQFF. CDR3 coding DNA: TGTGCCAGCAGCCAAGTGACGGGAGATGAGCAGTTCTTC.

This chain joins TRBV4-1 and TRBJ1-2, with D tentatively TRBD1 (5 bases). V lost 3 bases and J 2 bases, leaving 16 bases between the germline ends. Germline-derived CDR1 and CDR2 are MGHRA and YSYEKL. CDR3 length equals 16 residues. CDR3 sequence reads: CASSQGRVLSNYGYTF. The CDR3 nucleotides are TGCGCCAGCAGCCAGGGCAGGGTTCTATCAAACTATGGCTACACCTTC.

Of note for this clone: Other nucleotide sequences from this sample produce the same CDR3. The chain recombines TRBV28 with TRBJ2-7; D gene ambiguous. V was trimmed by 6 bases and J by 0 bases, leaving 12 bases between them. CDR1 and CDR2 from the germline V gene are MDHEN and SYDVKM. The CDR3 has 14 amino acids. The CDR3 nucleotides are TGTGCCAGCAGCCCCTTTGTTAGCTCCTACGAGCAGTACTTC. This gives the protein CASSPFVSSYEQYF.

The chain employs TRBV7-2 and TRBJ2-3, with 14 bases that match TRBD2. V dropped 5 bases and J dropped 4; count of bases not matched to a gene: 5. Germline CDR1 reads SGHTA; CDR2 reads FQGNSA. The CDR3 has 16 residues. CDR3 bases: TGTGCCAGCAGCCTCAGACTAGCGGGAGGGGCAGATACGCAGTATTTT. Translated: CASSLRLAGGADTQYF.